This paragraph covers one T cell receptor (beta chain) sequence. Only in-frame clones appear in the TCRdb table, and some are missing; sequencing was by immunoSEQ multiplex PCR. This table holds about 270,000 clones, almost 85% found once. This sample was included in a study of control samples from healthy donors and cancer patients. CDR1 and CDR2 from the germline V gene are SGHKS and YYEKEE (reference sequence). Trimming at V came to 3 bases and at J to 4 bases, leaving 3 bases not matched to a gene. The CDR3 spans 14 residues. The sample was PBMCs. The chain couples TRBV5-5 to TRBJ2-7; 11 bases agree with TRBD1. The clonotype comes from a woman in her fifties or sixties with lung cancer. Here the CDR3 DNA reads TGTGCCAGCAGCTCGGGACAGGGGGGTTACGAGCAGTACTTC. Translated: CASSSGQGGYEQYF. Looking up the rest from reference TRBV5-5 and TRBJ2-7 gives the full variable domain: DAGVTQSPTHLIKTRGQQVTLRCSPISGHKSVSWYQQVLGQGPQFIFQYYEKEERGRGNFPDRFSARQFPNYSSELNVNALLLGDSALYLCASSSGQGGYEQYFGPGTRLTVT.